This TCR beta chain stems from a study of OX40 agonist ivuxolimab in advanced cancers. V lost 5 bases and J 5 bases, leaving 19 bases between the germline ends. The CDR3 extends over 15 amino acids. Germline values: CDR1 SGHVS, CDR2 FNYEAQ. Only in-frame clones appear in the TCRdb table, and some are missing; sequencing was by immunoSEQ multiplex PCR. This sample yields under 25,000 clones, of which roughly nine tenths are seen a single time; 15% to 20% belongs to the top ten. The V call is TRBV7-6, the J call TRBJ2-7, with a weak D call TRBD2 (6 bases). This TCR was sampled from an adult with an advanced solid tumor such as melanoma, head and neck, liver or kidney cancer. The sequences come from CD4+ or CD8+ T cells sorted from blood, collected in a trial of the OX40 agonist ivuxolimab. The CDR3 DNA is TGTGCCAGCAGCCTCATGCGGACTATAATTGACGAGCAGTACTTC. It yields the protein CASSLMRTIIDEQYF.